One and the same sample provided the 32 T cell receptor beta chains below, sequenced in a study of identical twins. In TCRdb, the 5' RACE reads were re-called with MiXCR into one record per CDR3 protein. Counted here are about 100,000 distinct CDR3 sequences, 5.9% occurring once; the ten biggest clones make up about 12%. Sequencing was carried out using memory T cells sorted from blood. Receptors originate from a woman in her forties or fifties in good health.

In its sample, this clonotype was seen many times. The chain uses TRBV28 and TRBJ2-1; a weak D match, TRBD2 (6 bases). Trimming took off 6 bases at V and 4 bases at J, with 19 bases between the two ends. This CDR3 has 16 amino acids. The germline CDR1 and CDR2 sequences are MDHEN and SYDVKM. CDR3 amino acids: CASSESRDSVYNEQFF. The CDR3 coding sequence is TGTGCCAGCAGCGAATCTCGGGACTCGGTTTACAATGAGCAGTTCTTC.

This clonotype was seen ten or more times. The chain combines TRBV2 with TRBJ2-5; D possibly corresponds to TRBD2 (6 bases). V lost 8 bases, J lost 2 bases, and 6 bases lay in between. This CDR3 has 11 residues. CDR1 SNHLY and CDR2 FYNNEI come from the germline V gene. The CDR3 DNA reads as TGTGCCAGCGGGACTCAAGAGACCCAGTACTTC. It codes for CASGTQETQYF.

CDR3 nucleotide sequence: TGTGCCAGCAGTATAACAAGCGGGAACACAGATACGCAGTATTTT. It encodes CASSITSGNTDTQYF. This sequence joins TRBV27 and TRBJ2-3, with 7 bases aligning to TRBD2. There are 15 residues in the CDR3. V lost 5 bases and J lost 2; bases outside the gene matches: 7. Germline CDR1 MNHEY, CDR2 SMNVEV (reference sequence).

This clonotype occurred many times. The CDR3 DNA is TGCGCCAGCAGCTCCCGACTGAACACCGGGGAGCTGTTTTTT. Translated: CASSSRLNTGELFF. This chain links TRBV5-1 with TRBJ2-2; no definite D call. Trimming cost V 3 bases and J 1 base, with 7 bases left between them. This CDR3 region has 14 residues. From germline, CDR1 is SGHRS and CDR2 YFSETQ.

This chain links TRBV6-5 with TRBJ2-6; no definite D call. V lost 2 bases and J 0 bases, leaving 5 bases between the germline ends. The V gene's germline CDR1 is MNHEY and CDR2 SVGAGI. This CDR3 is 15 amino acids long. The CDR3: CASSYRHSGANVLTF. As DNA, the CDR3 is TGTGCCAGCAGTTACAGACACTCTGGGGCCAACGTCCTGACTTTC.

As DNA, the CDR3 is TGTGCCAGCAGTTACTCGACAGGGGGGTTTTCAGATACGCAGTATTTT. It encodes CASSYSTGGFSDTQYF. The chain uses TRBV6-6 and TRBJ2-3; 9 bases line up with TRBD1. Looked up from germline, CDR1 is MNHNY and CDR2 is SVGAGI (reference sequence). CDR3 size: 16 residues. With 0 bases clipped from V and 4 bases from J, the junction kept 5 bases outside the gene matches.

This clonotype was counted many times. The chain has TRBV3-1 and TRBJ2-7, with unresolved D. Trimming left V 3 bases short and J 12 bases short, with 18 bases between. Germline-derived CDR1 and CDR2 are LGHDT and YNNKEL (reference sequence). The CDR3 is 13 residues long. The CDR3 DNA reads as TGTGCCAGCAGCCATCGCGCCGGTGGGAACCTGTACGTC. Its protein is CASSHRAGGNLYV.

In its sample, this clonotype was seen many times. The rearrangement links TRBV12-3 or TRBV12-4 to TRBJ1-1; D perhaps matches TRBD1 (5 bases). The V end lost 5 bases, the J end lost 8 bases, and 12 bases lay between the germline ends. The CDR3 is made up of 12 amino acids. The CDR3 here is CASSPSREEAFF. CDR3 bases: TGTGCCAGCAGTCCGAGCAGGGAGGAAGCTTTCTTT.

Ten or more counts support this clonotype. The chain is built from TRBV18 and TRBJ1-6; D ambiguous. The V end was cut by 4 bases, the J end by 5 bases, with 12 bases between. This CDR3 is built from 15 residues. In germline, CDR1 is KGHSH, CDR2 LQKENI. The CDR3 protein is CASSLSVDDNSPLHF. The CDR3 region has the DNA TGTGCCAGCTCACTATCTGTTGACGATAATTCACCCCTCCACTTT.

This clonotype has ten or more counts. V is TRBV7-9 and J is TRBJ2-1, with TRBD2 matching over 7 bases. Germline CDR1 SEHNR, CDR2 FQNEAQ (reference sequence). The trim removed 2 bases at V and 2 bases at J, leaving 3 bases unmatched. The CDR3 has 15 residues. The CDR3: CASSLRLAAYNEQFF. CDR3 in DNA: TGTGCCAGCAGCTTAAGACTAGCCGCCTACAATGAGCAGTTCTTC. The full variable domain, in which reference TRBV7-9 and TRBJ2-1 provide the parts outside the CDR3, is DTGVSQNPRHKITKRGQNVTFRCDPISEHNRLYWYRQTLGQGPEFLTYFQNEAQLEKSRLLSDRFSAERPKGSFSTLEIQRTEQGDSAMYLCASSLRLAAYNEQFFGPGTRLTVL.

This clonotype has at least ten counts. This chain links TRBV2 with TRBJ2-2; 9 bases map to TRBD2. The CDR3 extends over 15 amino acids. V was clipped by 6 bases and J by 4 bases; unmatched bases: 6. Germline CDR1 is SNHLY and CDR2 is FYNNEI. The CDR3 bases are TGTGCCAGCAGGGGACTAGCCGCGAGCACCGGGGAGCTGTTTTTT. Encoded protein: CASRGLAASTGELFF.

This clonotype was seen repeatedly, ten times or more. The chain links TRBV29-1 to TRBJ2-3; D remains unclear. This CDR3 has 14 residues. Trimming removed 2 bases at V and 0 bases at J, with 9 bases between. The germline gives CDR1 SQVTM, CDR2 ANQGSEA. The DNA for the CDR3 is TGCAGCGTTGAAAAACGTCTTAGCACAGATACGCAGTATTTT. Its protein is CSVEKRLSTDTQYF.

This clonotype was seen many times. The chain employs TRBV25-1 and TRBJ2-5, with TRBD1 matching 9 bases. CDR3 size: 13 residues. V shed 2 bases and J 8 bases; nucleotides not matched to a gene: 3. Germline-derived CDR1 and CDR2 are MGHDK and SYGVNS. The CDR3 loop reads CASSEPGQGTQYF. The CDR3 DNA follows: TGTGCCAGCAGTGAACCGGGACAGGGCACCCAGTACTTC. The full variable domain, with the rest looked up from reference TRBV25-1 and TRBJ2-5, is EADIYQTPRYLVIGTGKKITLECSQTMGHDKMYWYQQDPGMELHLIHYSYGVNSTEKGDLSSESTVSRIRTEHFPLTLESARPSHTSQYLCASSEPGQGTQYFGPGTRLLVL.

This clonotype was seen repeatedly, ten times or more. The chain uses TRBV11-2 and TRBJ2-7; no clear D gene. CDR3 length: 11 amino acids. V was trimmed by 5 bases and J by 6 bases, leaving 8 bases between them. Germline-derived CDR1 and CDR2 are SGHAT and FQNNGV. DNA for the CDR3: TGTGCCAGCAGCCCCCTCGGCGAGCAGTACTTC. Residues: CASSPLGEQYF.

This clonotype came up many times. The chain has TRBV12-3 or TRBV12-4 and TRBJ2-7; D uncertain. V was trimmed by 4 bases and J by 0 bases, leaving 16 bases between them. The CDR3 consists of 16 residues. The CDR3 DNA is TGTGCCAGCAGTTCCTCTGAGAGGATCAGCTCCTACGAGCAGTACTTC. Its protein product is CASSSSERISSYEQYF.

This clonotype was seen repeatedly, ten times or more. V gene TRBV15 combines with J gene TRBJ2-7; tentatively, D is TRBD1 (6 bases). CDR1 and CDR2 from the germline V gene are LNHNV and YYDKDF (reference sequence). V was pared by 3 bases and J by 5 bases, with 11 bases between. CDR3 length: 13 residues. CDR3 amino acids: CATSRGPGDEQYF. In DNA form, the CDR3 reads TGTGCCACCAGCAGGGGTCCAGGGGACGAGCAGTACTTC.

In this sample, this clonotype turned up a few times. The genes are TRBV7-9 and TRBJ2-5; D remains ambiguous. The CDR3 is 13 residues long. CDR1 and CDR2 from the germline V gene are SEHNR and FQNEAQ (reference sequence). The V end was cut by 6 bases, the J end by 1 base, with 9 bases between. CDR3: CASRWTSQETQYF. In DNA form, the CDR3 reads TGTGCCAGCAGGTGGACCTCCCAAGAGACCCAGTACTTC.

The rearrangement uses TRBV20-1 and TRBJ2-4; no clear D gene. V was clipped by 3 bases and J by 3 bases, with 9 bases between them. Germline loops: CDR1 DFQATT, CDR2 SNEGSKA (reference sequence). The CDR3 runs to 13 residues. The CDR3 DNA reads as TGCAGTGCTAGTTCGCACAGCAAAAACATTCAGTACTTC. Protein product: CSASSHSKNIQYF.

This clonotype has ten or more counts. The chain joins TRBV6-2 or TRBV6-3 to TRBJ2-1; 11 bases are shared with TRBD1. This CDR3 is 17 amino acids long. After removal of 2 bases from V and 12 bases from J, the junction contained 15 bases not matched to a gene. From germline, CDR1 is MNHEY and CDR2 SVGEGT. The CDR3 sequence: CASSYLDRGPRPGAQFF. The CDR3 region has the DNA TGTGCCAGCAGTTACCTGGACAGGGGGCCCCGACCCGGGGCGCAGTTCTTC.

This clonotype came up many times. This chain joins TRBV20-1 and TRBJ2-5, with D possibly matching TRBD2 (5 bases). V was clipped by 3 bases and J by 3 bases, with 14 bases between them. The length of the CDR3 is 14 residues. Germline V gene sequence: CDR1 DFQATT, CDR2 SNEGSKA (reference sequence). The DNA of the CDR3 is TGCAGTGCTAGTCCCGGACTTCCGGAAGAGACCCAGTACTTC. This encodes CSASPGLPEETQYF.

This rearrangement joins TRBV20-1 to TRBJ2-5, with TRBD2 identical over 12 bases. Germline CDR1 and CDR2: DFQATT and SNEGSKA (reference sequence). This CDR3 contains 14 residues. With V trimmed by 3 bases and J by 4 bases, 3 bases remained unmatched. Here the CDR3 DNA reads TGCAGTGCTAGCGCACTAGCGGGAGGAGAGACCCAGTACTTC. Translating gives CSASALAGGETQYF.

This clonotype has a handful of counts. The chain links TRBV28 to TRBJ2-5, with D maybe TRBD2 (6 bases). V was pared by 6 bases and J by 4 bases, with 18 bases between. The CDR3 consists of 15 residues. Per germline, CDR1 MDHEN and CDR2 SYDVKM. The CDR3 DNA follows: TGTGCCAGCAGGACGACTCTAGCGTTCGGAGAGACCCAGTACTTC. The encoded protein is CASRTTLAFGETQYF.

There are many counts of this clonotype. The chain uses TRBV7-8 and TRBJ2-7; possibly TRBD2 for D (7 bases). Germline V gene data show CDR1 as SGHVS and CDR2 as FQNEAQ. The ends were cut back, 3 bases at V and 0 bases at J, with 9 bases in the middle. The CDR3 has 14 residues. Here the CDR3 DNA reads TGTGCCAGCAGCTTGGGGGGGGCCTCCTACGAGCAGTACTTC. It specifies CASSLGGASYEQYF.

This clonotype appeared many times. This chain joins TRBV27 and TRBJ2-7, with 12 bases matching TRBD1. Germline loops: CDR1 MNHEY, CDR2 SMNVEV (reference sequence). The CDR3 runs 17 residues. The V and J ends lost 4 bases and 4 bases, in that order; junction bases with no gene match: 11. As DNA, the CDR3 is TGTGCCAGCAGTTATGAAGCCGGGACAGGGGGCTCTTACGAGCAGTACTTC. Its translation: CASSYEAGTGGSYEQYF.

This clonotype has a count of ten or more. CDR3: CASRKPGLAGGVNEQFF. The CDR3 DNA reads TGTGCCAGCAGAAAACCGGGACTAGCGGGAGGGGTGAATGAGCAGTTCTTC. The chain couples TRBV11-2 to TRBJ2-1, with 16 bases lining up with TRBD2. The germline gives CDR1 SGHAT, CDR2 FQNNGV. The CDR3 spans 17 residues. Unmatched junction bases numbered 9, after V lost 6 bases and J lost 7 bases.

CDR3 bases: TGTGCCAGCAGTTTCCGTCCATCCCAGGGGGTGAAAAACATTCAGTACTTC. Encoded protein: CASSFRPSQGVKNIQYF. V usage is TRBV12-3 or TRBV12-4 and J usage is TRBJ2-4; TRBD1 aligns across 7 bases. This CDR3 comprises 17 residues. J lost 4 bases, V lost 3 bases, and 12 bases had no gene match.

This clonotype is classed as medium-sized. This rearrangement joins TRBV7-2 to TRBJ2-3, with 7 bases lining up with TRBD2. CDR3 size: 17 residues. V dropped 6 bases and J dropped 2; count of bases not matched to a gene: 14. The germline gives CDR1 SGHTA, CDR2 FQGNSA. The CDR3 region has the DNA TGTGCCAGCAGTGGAGGACTAGTAGCGCGTCACACAGATACGCAGTATTTT. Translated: CASSGGLVARHTDTQYF.

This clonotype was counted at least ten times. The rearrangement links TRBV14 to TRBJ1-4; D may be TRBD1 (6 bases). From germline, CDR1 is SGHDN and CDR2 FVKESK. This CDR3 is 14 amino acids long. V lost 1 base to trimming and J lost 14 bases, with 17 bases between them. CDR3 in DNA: TGTGCCAGCAGCCAAGGTCTGGGGGCCCGTGTGCTGTTTTTT. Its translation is CASSQGLGARVLFF.

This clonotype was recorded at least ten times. The DNA for the CDR3 is TGTGCCAGCAGTTTGGGGGGAGGAAGCAATCAGCCCCAGCATTTT. The encoded protein is CASSLGGGSNQPQHF. This rearrangement joins TRBV12-3 or TRBV12-4 to TRBJ1-5, with a tentative D call TRBD1 (5 bases). V lost 3 bases and J 1 base, leaving 10 bases between the germline ends. The CDR3 sequence is 15 residues long.

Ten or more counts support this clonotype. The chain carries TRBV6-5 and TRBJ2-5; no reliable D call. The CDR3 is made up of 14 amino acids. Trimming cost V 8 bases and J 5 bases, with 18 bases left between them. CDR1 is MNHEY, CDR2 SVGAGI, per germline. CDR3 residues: CASGERISAETQYF. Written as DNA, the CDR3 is TGTGCCAGCGGTGAGAGGATTTCGGCGGAGACCCAGTACTTC.

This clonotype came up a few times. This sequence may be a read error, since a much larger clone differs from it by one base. The CDR3, as DNA: TGTGCCAGCAGCCTGGGCTGGAGGGACGGAGGACATTCAGATACGCAGTATTTT. Its translation is CASSLGWRDGGHSDTQYF. The chain carries TRBV7-2 and TRBJ2-3; the D gene is possibly TRBD2 (6 bases). Germline-derived CDR1 and CDR2 are SGHTA and FQGNSA. With 5 bases removed from V and 4 bases from J, the gap between germline ends came to 25 bases. CDR3 length: 18 amino acids.

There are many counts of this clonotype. CDR3: CASSWTSGNEQFF. The CDR3 DNA is TGTGCCAGCAGTTGGACCTCGGGCAATGAGCAGTTCTTC. This chain uses TRBV6-5 with TRBJ2-1; D is uncertain. Germline values: CDR1 MNHEY, CDR2 SVGAGI. CDR3 length: 13 amino acids. Trimming took 4 bases from V and 6 from J, leaving 10 bases between them.